A single sample gave rise to the 6 T cell receptor beta chains below, sequenced in a study. Treg sorting used a CD4+CD25+CD127-/low gate. Adaptor-ligated barcode primers were used to amplify TRBV12-4/TRBJ1-2 clonotypes. Each CDR3 protein gets one entry after TCRdb re-called the multiplex PCR reads with MiXCR. The data hold thousands of distinct CDR3 sequences, with approximately 2.4% observed a single time. The sequencing sample was made of tumor-infiltrating Tregs sorted from the breast tumor. The receptors derive from a female donor with breast cancer.

In its sample, this clonotype ranks as medium-sized. This chain's CDR3 is CASSSIQGSYGYTF. CDR3 nucleotide sequence: TGTGCCAGCAGTTCAATACAGGGGAGCTATGGCTACACCTTC. The rearrangement links TRBV12-3 or TRBV12-4 to TRBJ1-2; the match to TRBD1 covers 7 bases. Unmatched junction bases numbered 6, after V lost 4 bases and J lost 4 bases. The CDR3 consists of 14 residues.

Within the sample, this clonotype is medium-sized. The V and J genes are TRBV12-3 or TRBV12-4 and TRBJ1-2; D is ambiguous. The CDR3 loop spans 14 amino acids. V gave up 2 bases and J gave up 3 bases, with 10 bases separating them. The chain's CDR3 is CASSLRVGHYGYTF. The CDR3 coding sequence is TGTGCCAGCAGTTTACGGGTCGGGCACTATGGCTACACCTTC.

By sample fraction, this clonotype is medium-sized (0.01 to 0.1%). The CDR3 region is CASSVSHRGWGYTF. For the CDR3, the DNA is TGTGCCAGCAGTGTATCTCACAGGGGTTGGGGCTACACCTTC. V is TRBV12-3 or TRBV12-4 and J is TRBJ1-2, with TRBD1 matching over 7 bases. Losses at the gene ends were 5 bases for V and 8 bases for J; bases not matched to a gene: 11. The CDR3 spans 14 residues.

This clonotype counts as medium-sized (0.01 to 0.1%). The V and J genes are TRBV12-3 or TRBV12-4 and TRBJ1-2, with TRBD1 matching over 7 bases. Trimming removed 1 base from V and 8 bases from J; junction bases left unmatched: 10. The CDR3 contains 15 residues. CDR3 in amino acids: CASSLGDSSLQGYTF. The CDR3 DNA reads TGTGCCAGCAGTTTAGGGGACAGCTCTCTCCAAGGCTACACCTTC.

This clonotype counts as medium-sized. This chain joins TRBV12-3 or TRBV12-4 and TRBJ1-2; D is uncertain. Trimming took 3 bases from V and 2 from J, leaving 10 bases between them. This CDR3 is 14 amino acids long. CDR3 coding DNA: TGTGCCAGCAGTTTTCAGGCCAGCAACTATGGCTACACCTTC. Translating it yields CASSFQASNYGYTF.

This clonotype is labeled medium-sized (0.01 to 0.1%). The V gene is TRBV12-3 or TRBV12-4, the J gene TRBJ1-2; D is unresolved. V lost 3 bases and J lost 4, with 9 bases in between. The CDR3 is 13 residues long. In DNA form, the CDR3 reads TGTGCCAGCAGTTTGAGGCACCTCTATGGCTACACCTTC. Translating it yields CASSLRHLYGYTF.